Below, 18 T cell receptor beta chains from the same sample are listed, as sequenced in a study of blood T cells in healthy people across ages. The second PCR ran roughly 6 to 11 cycles with a sample-barcoded 5' primer and J-beta primers. One entry per CDR3 protein, called by TCRdb with MiXCR from the 5' RACE reads. The sample yields around 1,500,000 distinct CDR3 sequences, 28% seen once. Sequenced input: blood. These receptors originate from a young woman in good health.

Of note for this clonotype: One base away lies a much larger clone, so this may be a sequencing read error. The V gene is TRBV20-1, the J gene TRBJ2-5; D unresolved. This CDR3 comprises 14 residues. CDR1 DFQATT and CDR2 SNEGSKA come from the germline V gene (reference sequence). In DNA, the CDR3 is TGCAGTGCTAGAACGATGGGAATCCAAGGGACCCAGTACTTC. It yields the protein CSARTMGIQGTQYF.

The rearrangement uses TRBV20-1 and TRBJ2-3; tentatively, D is TRBD1 (5 bases). Germline CDR1 and CDR2: DFQATT and SNEGSKA (reference sequence). Trimming removed 6 bases at V and 5 bases at J, with 15 bases between. The CDR3 is 13 amino acids. CDR3 loop: CSAPPSTVDTQYF. The CDR3 DNA follows: TGCAGTGCCCCCCCGTCGACAGTAGATACGCAGTATTTT.

This chain joins TRBV6-1 and TRBJ1-4, with 8 bases that match TRBD1. The germline V gene encodes CDR1 MNHNS and CDR2 SASEGT. The CDR3 covers 13 residues. The junction had 4 bases not matched to a gene; V was cut back by 6 bases and J by 7 bases. The CDR3 reads CASSHRGTEKLFF. CDR3 DNA: TGTGCCAGCAGCCACAGGGGGACTGAAAAACTGTTTTTT.

Concerning this clonotype itself: This may stem from a read error, because a much larger clone lies one nucleotide away. J is TRBJ2-1 and V is TRBV29-1; possible D gene TRBD2, 5 bases. V was trimmed by 4 bases and J by 8 bases, leaving 12 bases between them. CDR3 length: 12 residues. The V gene's germline CDR1 is SQVTM and CDR2 ANQGSEA. Here the CDR3 reads CSVALSEDEQFF. DNA of the CDR3: TGCAGCGTTGCTCTGTCGGAGGATGAGCAGTTCTTC.

This clonotype has just a few counts. The chain uses TRBV7-9 and TRBJ2-5; 12 nucleotides align to TRBD1. This CDR3 has 14 residues. From germline, CDR1 is SEHNR and CDR2 FQNEAQ (reference sequence). V shed 1 base and J 11 bases; nucleotides not matched to a gene: 5. CDR3 DNA: TGTGCCAGCAGCTTAGTTGGGACAGGGGGCGTGCAGTACTTC. Amino acid sequence: CASSLVGTGGVQYF.

This clonotype was detected ten times or more. The chain employs TRBV6-2 or TRBV6-3 and TRBJ2-4, with D maybe TRBD1 (7 bases). Germline V gene lookup returns CDR1 MNHEY and CDR2 SVGEGT. The CDR3 spans 17 residues. V gave up 5 bases and J gave up 1 base, with 18 bases separating them. This chain's CDR3 is CASSQGGTRMAKNIQYF. The CDR3 bases are TGTGCCAGCAGTCAGGGGGGAACGAGGATGGCCAAAAACATTCAGTACTTC.

This clonotype showed up just a few times. The chain employs TRBV12-3 or TRBV12-4 and TRBJ2-5; D remains ambiguous. The CDR3 is 14 amino acids. V was cut by 7 bases and J by 5 bases, with 17 bases left in between. The chain's CDR3 is CASKVGSGRETQYF. As DNA, the CDR3 is TGTGCCAGCAAGGTCGGCTCCGGTCGGGAGACCCAGTACTTC.

The rearrangement uses TRBV7-2 and TRBJ2-5; 7 bases align to TRBD2. The CDR3 contains 15 residues. The V and J ends lost 5 bases and 11 bases, in that order; junction bases with no gene match: 17. Germline V lookup: CDR1 SGHTA, CDR2 FQGNSA. This CDR3 reads CASSIASGNPREQYF. In DNA form, the CDR3 reads TGTGCCAGCAGCATTGCCAGCGGGAACCCTCGGGAGCAGTACTTC.

The sample holds many counts of this clonotype. The V and J genes are TRBV4-3 and TRBJ2-7, with D possibly being TRBD2 (5 bases). Germline values: CDR1 LGHNA, CDR2 YSLEER. CDR3 size: 15 residues. Trimming took 4 bases from V and 4 from J, leaving 17 bases between them. The DNA of the CDR3 is TGCGCCAGCAGCCTCGGGGTAGGGAATGCGTACGAGCAGTACTTC. Protein sequence: CASSLGVGNAYEQYF.

The CDR3 loop is CASSQMAEAFF. CDR3 coding DNA: TGTGCCAGCAGCCAGATGGCTGAAGCTTTCTTT. This chain links TRBV2 with TRBJ1-1; no firm D call. V gave up 6 bases and J gave up 6 bases, with 8 bases separating them. The CDR3 runs 11 residues. The germline CDR1 and CDR2 sequences are SNHLY and FYNNEI.

This CDR3 is CSAYSSGGAYEQYF. CDR3 DNA: TGCAGTGCTTACTCTAGCGGGGGGGCCTACGAGCAGTACTTC. This chain links TRBV20-1 with TRBJ2-7, with 12 bases matching TRBD2. V was clipped by 5 bases and J by 2 bases; unmatched bases: 4. The CDR3 spans 14 residues. The germline V gene encodes CDR1 DFQATT and CDR2 SNEGSKA (reference sequence).

The J gene is TRBJ2-1, the V gene TRBV5-1; weak D call: TRBD2 (6 bases). Trimming shortened V by 4 bases and J by 0 bases, and 14 bases separated the two germline ends. The CDR3 totals 16 residues. Germline V gives CDR1 SGHRS, CDR2 YFSETQ. CDR3 in amino acids: CASSPAAGSSYNEQFF. CDR3 DNA: TGCGCCAGCAGCCCGGCGGCGGGGAGCTCCTACAATGAGCAGTTCTTC.

The V and J genes are TRBV6-5 and TRBJ2-1; TRBD2 might be the D (6 bases). V gave up 2 bases and J gave up 0 bases, with 11 bases separating them. CDR1 is MNHEY, CDR2 SVGAGI, per germline. The CDR3 is 16 amino acids. The CDR3: CASSYIAAPSYNEQFF. The CDR3 DNA sequence: TGTGCCAGCAGTTACATAGCGGCTCCCTCCTACAATGAGCAGTTCTTC.

The chain employs TRBV5-1 and TRBJ2-4; TRBD2 matches at 9 bases. The germline V gene has CDR1 SGHRS and CDR2 YFSETQ. J gave up 13 bases and V 6 bases, and 14 bases lay outside the gene matches. The CDR3 has 14 residues. CDR3 coding DNA: TGCGCCAGCAACGCTTTAGCGGGAGTGAATGAGCAGTACTTC. Its translation is CASNALAGVNEQYF.

The sample holds many counts of this clonotype. This chain joins TRBV10-3 and TRBJ2-5; D not resolved. V lost 4 bases, J lost 0 bases, and 9 bases lay in between. Germline lookup yields CDR1 ENHRY and CDR2 SYGVKD. CDR3 length: 14 amino acids. CDR3 nucleotides: TGTGCCATCAGTGGTGGGATTAACCAAGAGACCCAGTACTTC. Encoded protein: CAISGGINQETQYF.

Note on this clonotype: At one end, the junction sequence differs from germline, possibly due to a read error. The rearrangement joins TRBV9 to TRBJ2-1, with a possible D match to TRBD2 (7 bases). This CDR3 has 15 residues. CDR1 and CDR2 (germline): SGDLS, YYNGEE. The chain's CDR3 is CAGSVGGGGSGEQFF. CDR3 DNA sequence: TGTGCCGGCAGCGTAGGAGGGGGAGGGTCCGGGGAGCAGTTCTTC.

V is TRBV12-3 or TRBV12-4 and J is TRBJ1-2; D gene ambiguous. V lost 5 bases to trimming and J lost 6 bases, with 7 bases between them. The length of the CDR3 is 11 residues. DNA for the CDR3: TGTGCCAGCAGTCCGATCGATGGCTACACCTTC. It specifies CASSPIDGYTF.

This clonotype has a count of ten or more. This chain uses TRBV2 with TRBJ2-5; TRBD2 agrees at 9 bases. Trimming removed 6 bases from V and 5 bases from J; junction bases left unmatched: 7. CDR3 size: 14 residues. Germline loops: CDR1 SNHLY, CDR2 FYNNEI. The CDR3: CASRVGTSTETQYF. The CDR3, as DNA: TGTGCCAGCAGGGTGGGGACTAGCACGGAGACCCAGTACTTC.